This T cell receptor beta chain was captured in a study of T-cell reconstitution after alpha-beta-depleted transplantation in children. It was with unique molecular identifiers that the TCRbeta library was prepared. TCRdb redid the calling of the PCR reads with MiXCR, one entry per CDR3 protein. The table includes 700,000 to 950,000 distinct CDR3 sequences, approximately 15% detected once. This clonotype was seen more than once but under ten times. The clonotype originates from a male patient under 18 who had a stem cell transplant for acute lymphoblastic leukemia, so the T cells may come from the graft donor. The sample in question was PBMCs, mostly from graft donor cells, obtained 360 days after TCRalphabeta/CD19-depleted stem cell transplant.

The CDR3 protein is CASSSDSGTSQRDTQYF. The CDR3 DNA is TGTGCCAGCAGTTCCGATTCCGGGACTAGTCAGCGAGATACGCAGTATTTT. The J gene is TRBJ2-3, the V gene TRBV12-3 or TRBV12-4; 8 bases match TRBD2. The CDR3 is made up of 17 amino acids. The V and J ends lost 4 bases and 5 bases, in that order; junction bases with no gene match: 14.